A selection of T cell receptor beta chains follows, all from one sample in a study of shared clonotypes between healthy human individuals. The data were produced by immunoSEQ multiplex PCR, yet TCRdb's version contains in-frame clones alone and is incomplete. This table holds 2,100,000 or so clones, approximately 96% found once. The source material was naive CD4+ T cells sorted from blood. These receptors were collected from a man aged 18 to 35 in good health. The CDR3 runs from the conserved cysteine through the conserved F or W. Each record gives: D gene, clone size, V gene, J gene, CDR3 DNA, CDR3 protein. A D gene is named only where the DNA matches it firmly. A clone size is listed for some rows: how often the clone was seen (once, few, many), or a class if it is expanded.

D gene: -; clone size: -; V gene: TRBV30; J gene: TRBJ1-2; CDR3 DNA: TGTGCCTGGAGTGCCTTAGAGAAAGGGAAAGACTATGGCTACACCTTC; CDR3 protein: CAWSALEKGKDYGYTF
D gene: -; clone size: -; V gene: TRBV20-1; J gene: TRBJ2-7; CDR3 DNA: TGCAGTGCCCTGGGGGACGAGCAGTACTTC; CDR3 protein: CSALGDEQYF
D gene: TRBD1; clone size: -; V gene: TRBV7-2; J gene: TRBJ2-7; CDR3 DNA: TGTGCCAGCAGCCTAGGGGGCATTACCTACGAGCAGTACTTC; CDR3 protein: CASSLGGITYEQYF
D gene: TRBD1; clone size: -; V gene: TRBV15; J gene: TRBJ1-2; CDR3 DNA: TGTGCCACCAGCCTAGACAGGGACTATGGCTACACCTTC; CDR3 protein: CATSLDRDYGYTF
D gene: TRBD2; clone size: -; V gene: TRBV7-8; J gene: TRBJ2-5; CDR3 DNA: TGTGCCAGCAGCTCAAACCGACTAGCGGCCCAAGAGACCCAGTACTTC; CDR3 protein: CASSSNRLAAQETQYF
D gene: -; clone size: -; V gene: TRBV4-3; J gene: TRBJ2-5; CDR3 DNA: TGCGCCAGCAGCCAAGCCCCCCGGAGAGCGACGGGGAAAGAGACCCAGTACTTC; CDR3 protein: CASSQAPRRATGKETQYF
D gene: -; clone size: -; V gene: TRBV7-9; J gene: TRBJ2-5; CDR3 DNA: TGTGCCAGCAGCTTCTCGTGGAAAGAGACCCAGTACTTC; CDR3 protein: CASSFSWKETQYF
D gene: -; clone size: few; V gene: TRBV10-1; J gene: TRBJ1-5; CDR3 DNA: TGCGCCAGCAGTGAGCGACGGGAGCATAGCAATCAGCCCCAGCATTTT; CDR3 protein: CASSERREHSNQPQHF
D gene: TRBD1; clone size: -; V gene: TRBV4-1; J gene: TRBJ2-5; CDR3 DNA: TGCGCCAGCAGCCCTCACCCGGGACAGGTCCTGACAGAGGTTAATTTTGGCCAGTACTTC; CDR3 protein: CASSPHPGQVLTEVNFGQYF
D gene: -; clone size: -; V gene: TRBV5-5; J gene: TRBJ2-5; CDR3 DNA: TGTGCCAGCAGCTTAGCAGTAACGGACCGTCAGTACTTC; CDR3 protein: CASSLAVTDRQYF
D gene: TRBD1; clone size: -; V gene: TRBV6-5; J gene: TRBJ1-4; CDR3 DNA: TGTGCCAGCCGACCCGAGGGGGCGGGCGGTGAAAAACTGTTTTTT; CDR3 protein: CASRPEGAGGEKLFF
D gene: -; clone size: -; V gene: TRBV30; J gene: TRBJ1-5; CDR3 DNA: TGTGCCTGGAAGGTTGAGAATCAGCCCCAGCATTTT; CDR3 protein: CAWKVENQPQHF
D gene: TRBD1; clone size: -; V gene: TRBV5-8; J gene: TRBJ1-2; CDR3 DNA: TGTGCCAGCAGCCTGGACAGGCGTGATGGCTACACCTTC; CDR3 protein: CASSLDRRDGYTF
D gene: -; clone size: -; V gene: TRBV18; J gene: TRBJ1-1; CDR3 DNA: TGTGCCAGCTCAAAGGACAGGAACACTGAAGCTTTCTTT; CDR3 protein: CASSKDRNTEAFF
D gene: -; clone size: -; V gene: TRBV5-1; J gene: TRBJ2-5; CDR3 DNA: TGCGCCAGCAGCTTGCAGGTTGAAGAGACCCAGTACTTC; CDR3 protein: CASSLQVEETQYF
D gene: -; clone size: -; V gene: TRBV6-1; J gene: TRBJ2-3; CDR3 DNA: TGTGCCAGCAGTGAAGCGCGTGGGTCCCGCACAGATACGCAGTATTTT; CDR3 protein: CASSEARGSRTDTQYF
D gene: TRBD2; clone size: -; V gene: TRBV9; J gene: TRBJ2-2; CDR3 DNA: TGTGCCAGCAGCTCCAAGGTAGCGGGTACCGGGGAGCTGTTTTTT; CDR3 protein: CASSSKVAGTGELFF
D gene: -; clone size: once; V gene: TRBV6-5; J gene: TRBJ2-2; CDR3 DNA: TGTGCCAGCAGTGGGGGAGAGGGGGACACCGGGGAGCTGTTTTTT; CDR3 protein: CASSGGEGDTGELFF
D gene: -; clone size: -; V gene: TRBV28; J gene: TRBJ1-4; CDR3 DNA: TGTGCCAGCAGTTTGGAGGGGAGGAATGAAAAACTGTTTTTT; CDR3 protein: CASSLEGRNEKLFF
D gene: -; clone size: -; V gene: TRBV7-2; J gene: TRBJ2-7; CDR3 DNA: TGTGCCAGCAGTTCCGCCTACGAGCAGTACTTC; CDR3 protein: CASSSAYEQYF
D gene: TRBD1; clone size: -; V gene: TRBV10-1; J gene: TRBJ2-1; CDR3 DNA: TGCGCCAGCGGAAGGGACAGGGGGCTTGATGAGCAGTTCTTC; CDR3 protein: CASGRDRGLDEQFF
D gene: TRBD1; clone size: once; V gene: TRBV19; J gene: TRBJ1-4; CDR3 DNA: TGTGCCAGTAGTTGGACAGGGTCTGAAAAACTGTTTTTT; CDR3 protein: CASSWTGSEKLFF
D gene: TRBD1; clone size: -; V gene: TRBV4-1; J gene: TRBJ2-6; CDR3 DNA: TGCGCCAGCAGCCTGGACAGGGGGGTAGAAGGGGCCAACGTCCTGACTTTC; CDR3 protein: CASSLDRGVEGANVLTF
D gene: -; clone size: -; V gene: TRBV6-5; J gene: TRBJ1-1; CDR3 DNA: TGTGCCAGCCAGGGTATGAACACTGAAGCTTTCTTT; CDR3 protein: CASQGMNTEAFF
D gene: -; clone size: -; V gene: TRBV4-1; J gene: TRBJ1-5; CDR3 DNA: TGCGCCAGCAGCCAAGATAGGGGGAATCAGCCCCAGCATTTT; CDR3 protein: CASSQDRGNQPQHF
D gene: TRBD2; clone size: -; V gene: TRBV5-1; J gene: TRBJ2-1; CDR3 DNA: TGCGCCAGCAGCTTAGCCGGGACTAGCGGGAGTGGTGAGCAGTTCTTC; CDR3 protein: CASSLAGTSGSGEQFF
D gene: -; clone size: -; V gene: TRBV2; J gene: TRBJ1-1; CDR3 DNA: TGTGCCAGCAGTGGGCAGGGGACCCCTGAAGCTTTCTTT; CDR3 protein: CASSGQGTPEAFF
D gene: TRBD1; clone size: -; V gene: TRBV29-1; J gene: TRBJ2-5; CDR3 DNA: TGCAGCGTACCGGGACAGGTTGAGGAGACCCAGTACTTC; CDR3 protein: CSVPGQVEETQYF
D gene: -; clone size: -; V gene: TRBV11-2; J gene: TRBJ2-3; CDR3 DNA: TGTGCCAGCAGCTTATACAGGGCCAGCACAGATACGCAGTATTTT; CDR3 protein: CASSLYRASTDTQYF
D gene: TRBD2; clone size: -; V gene: TRBV5-1; J gene: TRBJ2-1; CDR3 DNA: TGCGCCAGCAGCTTGGCGGGACTAGCCGACAACGGATTCTTC; CDR3 protein: CASSLAGLADNGFF
D gene: -; clone size: -; V gene: TRBV28; J gene: TRBJ2-3; CDR3 DNA: TGTGCCAGCAGTTTGGATGGACGCACAGATACGCAGTATTTT; CDR3 protein: CASSLDGRTDTQYF
D gene: TRBD1; clone size: -; V gene: TRBV28; J gene: TRBJ2-7; CDR3 DNA: TGTGCCAGCAGTTCGGGACAGGGGGTATCCTACGAGCAGTACTTC; CDR3 protein: CASSSGQGVSYEQYF
D gene: TRBD1; clone size: -; V gene: TRBV30; J gene: TRBJ2-7; CDR3 DNA: TGTGCCTGGAGTGCCGTACAGGGGGGTTCCGACGAGCAGTACTTC; CDR3 protein: CAWSAVQGGSDEQYF
D gene: TRBD1; clone size: -; V gene: TRBV6-5; J gene: TRBJ2-7; CDR3 DNA: TGTGCCAGCACAGGGGGCTACGAGCAGTACTTC; CDR3 protein: CASTGGYEQYF
D gene: TRBD2; clone size: few; V gene: TRBV10-3; J gene: TRBJ2-1; CDR3 DNA: TGTGCCATCAGTGATGGCGGGGGGGCCTCGCGTGAGCAGTTCTTC; CDR3 protein: CAISDGGGASREQFF
D gene: TRBD1; clone size: once; V gene: TRBV19; J gene: TRBJ1-3; CDR3 DNA: TGTGCCAGTAGACAGGGGGCGGATGGAAACACCATATATTTT; CDR3 protein: CASRQGADGNTIYF
D gene: -; clone size: -; V gene: TRBV28; J gene: TRBJ2-1; CDR3 DNA: TGTGCCAGCAGTTTCCTGGGGGCCTTTGAGCAGTTCTTC; CDR3 protein: CASSFLGAFEQFF
D gene: -; clone size: -; V gene: TRBV6-1; J gene: TRBJ1-1; CDR3 DNA: TGTGCCAGCAGTGTCGGGACGGTGAACACTGAAGCTTTCTTT; CDR3 protein: CASSVGTVNTEAFF
D gene: TRBD1; clone size: -; V gene: TRBV4-3; J gene: TRBJ1-1; CDR3 DNA: TGCGCCAGCAGCCAACACTTTACAGGGGTCACTGAAGCTTTCTTT; CDR3 protein: CASSQHFTGVTEAFF
D gene: TRBD2; clone size: -; V gene: TRBV5-1; J gene: TRBJ2-5; CDR3 DNA: TGCGCCAGCAGCTTGGCGAGCGGGAGCGAGACCCAGTACTTC; CDR3 protein: CASSLASGSETQYF
D gene: TRBD2; clone size: -; V gene: TRBV7-2; J gene: TRBJ2-7; CDR3 DNA: TGTGCCAGCAGCCCCGGTCCGCTAGCGGGACTCAGCGAGCAGTACTTC; CDR3 protein: CASSPGPLAGLSEQYF
D gene: TRBD1; clone size: -; V gene: TRBV4-3; J gene: TRBJ1-4; CDR3 DNA: TGCGCCAGCAGCCTAACAGGGGAAAACACAGGGAAACTGTTTTTT; CDR3 protein: CASSLTGENTGKLFF